The 28 T cell receptor beta chains listed next were all sequenced from one sample in a study of cytomegalovirus exposure and HLA in healthy donors. The PCR contained 60 Vbeta and 13 Jbeta primers. Some clones are missing from TCRdb's copy, which holds only in-frame ones; the method was immunoSEQ multiplex PCR. This table holds about 140,000 clones, 79% found once. Sequencing was carried out using PBMCs. Receptors were obtained from a female donor in good health and CMV-seronegative.

V is TRBV27 and J is TRBJ2-3; 7 positions agree with TRBD2. With 6 bases clipped from V and 2 bases from J, the junction kept 5 bases outside the gene matches. CDR1 and CDR2 from the germline V gene are MNHEY and SMNVEV (reference sequence). This CDR3 contains 14 residues. CDR3 amino acids: CASRPRGTTDTQYF. The CDR3 nucleotides are TGTGCCAGCAGACCGCGGGGGACCACAGATACGCAGTATTTT.

The chain combines TRBV10-1 with TRBJ2-3; 10 positions match TRBD2. The CDR3 length is 17 residues. V was clipped by 0 bases and J by 1 base; unmatched bases: 4. In germline, CDR1 is WNHNN, CDR2 SYGVQD (reference sequence). CDR3 coding DNA: TGCGCCAGCAGTGAGTCGAGTGGACTAGCGGGCACAGATACGCAGTATTTT. Amino acid sequence: CASSESSGLAGTDTQYF.

This clone was counted at least ten times. The chain employs TRBV7-2 and TRBJ1-1; D perhaps matches TRBD1 (6 bases). The CDR3 spans 13 residues. Trimming removed 1 base at V and 6 bases at J, with 9 bases between. CDR1 and CDR2 from the germline V gene are SGHTA and FQGNSA. This CDR3 reads CASSLGGGPEAFF. The CDR3 coding sequence is TGTGCCAGCAGCTTAGGGGGGGGCCCTGAAGCTTTCTTT.

This clone was counted a few times. The chain carries TRBV29-1 and TRBJ2-3, with 9 bases that match TRBD1. This CDR3 has 14 amino acids. CDR1 is SQVTM, CDR2 ANQGSEA, per germline. The CDR3 spells CSDTRTGVADTQYF. The CDR3 nucleotides are TGCAGTGACACTCGGACAGGGGTGGCAGATACGCAGTATTTT.

The rearrangement joins TRBV5-1 to TRBJ1-1; D is perhaps TRBD1 (5 bases). V was pared by 3 bases and J by 0 bases, with 24 bases between. In germline, CDR1 is SGHRS, CDR2 YFSETQ. This CDR3 comprises 19 residues. The CDR3, as DNA: TGCGCCAGCAGCTACCAATCAGGGTTTATTAAGTACGTGAACACTGAAGCTTTCTTT. Translated, it gives CASSYQSGFIKYVNTEAFF.

The V and J genes are TRBV9 and TRBJ2-7, with D possibly being TRBD2 (5 bases). The CDR3 has 14 amino acids. V lost 0 bases and J lost 7, with 14 bases in between. Germline CDR1 is SGDLS and CDR2 is YYNGEE. In DNA, the CDR3 is TGTGCCAGCAGCGTAGCAGCGGAGTCTACTGAGCAGTACTTC. Its protein is CASSVAAESTEQYF.

This clone has just one count. The chain couples TRBV6-1 to TRBJ1-1; a possible D gene is TRBD1 (6 bases). Trimming removed 3 bases at V and 2 bases at J, with 19 bases between. CDR1 and CDR2 from the germline V gene are MNHNS and SASEGT. The CDR3 sequence is 17 residues long. In nucleotides, the CDR3 is TGTGCCAGCAGTGATTTGCCAACGAGAGGGACAAACACTGAAGCTTTCTTT. This sequence encodes CASSDLPTRGTNTEAFF.

The chain links TRBV12-5 to TRBJ2-1, with TRBD2 as a possible D gene (5 bases). With 6 bases removed from V and 6 bases from J, the gap between germline ends came to 15 bases. This CDR3 contains 14 residues. CDR1 and CDR2 (germline): LGHNT, FRNRAP. The CDR3 bases are TGTGCTAGTGGACCCCCCAGAGGGTTCAATGAGCAGTTCTTC. Protein product: CASGPPRGFNEQFF.

The chain has TRBV7-9 and TRBJ2-2, with a weak D call TRBD1 (6 bases). The V gene lost 4 bases and the J gene lost 8 bases, with 23 bases spanning the gap. Germline assignment: CDR1 SEHNR and CDR2 FQNEAQ (reference sequence). The CDR3 runs to 17 residues. The CDR3, as DNA: TGTGCCAGCAGCTCCGTTTTACGGGCAGGGGAATCTGGGGAGCTGTTTTTT. Its translation is CASSSVLRAGESGELFF. Full variable domain (remainder filled in from reference TRBV7-9 and TRBJ2-2): DTGVSQNPRHKITKRGQNVTFRCDPISEHNRLYWYRQTLGQGPEFLTYFQNEAQLEKSRLLSDRFSAERPKGSFSTLEIQRTEQGDSAMYLCASSSVLRAGESGELFFGEGSRLTVL.

The V and J genes are TRBV6-6 and TRBJ1-5; 7 bases fit TRBD1. This CDR3 comprises 15 residues. V dropped 0 bases and J dropped 3; count of bases not matched to a gene: 2. Germline CDR1 reads MNHNY; CDR2 reads SVGAGI (reference sequence). In DNA form, the CDR3 reads TGTGCCAGCAGTTACTCGGACAGGTCCAATCAGCCCCAGCATTTT. Translation: CASSYSDRSNQPQHF.

The chain recombines TRBV11-3 with TRBJ2-6; D is perhaps TRBD1 (6 bases). Trimming left V 6 bases short and J 2 bases short, with 11 bases between. Germline V CDR1 and CDR2: SGHNT, YENEEA. The CDR3 spans 15 residues. The DNA of the CDR3 is TGTGCCAGCAGTCGAGGGGGAACTGGGGCCAACGTCCTGACTTTC. Its protein product is CASSRGGTGANVLTF.

This clone has only a few counts. The V gene is TRBV6-1, the J gene TRBJ1-6, with a weak D call TRBD1 (5 bases). Trimming cost V 6 bases and J 7 bases, with 13 bases left between them. CDR1 and CDR2 (germline): MNHNS, SASEGT. This CDR3 has 14 residues. The CDR3 nucleotides are TGTGCCAGCAGGACAGAAGGACTAAATTCACCCCTCCACTTT. Protein: CASRTEGLNSPLHF.

The gene calls are TRBV7-6 and TRBJ2-7; D might be TRBD2 (6 bases). With 5 bases removed from V and 1 base from J, the gap between germline ends came to 15 bases. CDR1 and CDR2 from the germline V gene are SGHVS and FNYEAQ. The CDR3 sequence is 15 residues long. As DNA, the CDR3 is TGTGCCAGCAGCGTCCGGGACTCCACTTCCTACGAGCAGTACTTC. It encodes CASSVRDSTSYEQYF. Full variable domain (remainder filled in from reference TRBV7-6 and TRBJ2-7): GAGVSQSPRYKVTKRGQDVALRCDPISGHVSLYWYRQALGQGPEFLTYFNYEAQQDKSGLPNDRFSAERPEGSISTLTIQRTEQRDSAMYRCASSVRDSTSYEQYFGPGTRLTVT.

For this clone: This specimen includes other DNA sequences encoding the same CDR3. The V gene is TRBV27, the J gene TRBJ2-7; the D gene is possibly TRBD2 (5 bases). The CDR3 covers 14 residues. V was clipped by 6 bases and J by 1 base, with 13 bases between them. CDR1 and CDR2 from the germline V gene are MNHEY and SMNVEV (reference sequence). The CDR3 DNA reads TGTGCCAGCAGCCCTCGAGGACTGTCCTACGAGCAGTACTTC. Translated, it gives CASSPRGLSYEQYF.

The rearrangement joins TRBV5-4 to TRBJ1-3; TRBD1 matches at 7 bases. The CDR3 loop spans 14 amino acids. Germline V gene sequence: CDR1 SGHNT, CDR2 YYREEE (reference sequence). Trimming removed 4 bases from V and 4 bases from J; junction bases left unmatched: 5. CDR3 sequence: CASSHRDSGNTIYF. The CDR3 DNA is TGTGCCAGCAGCCACCGGGACAGCGGAAACACCATATATTTT.

There are a few counts of this clone. The CDR3 DNA follows: TGTGCCAGCGGGAGTTCCGCAATTCAGCCCCAGCATTTT. As protein: CASGSSAIQPQHF. The chain uses TRBV6-5 and TRBJ1-5; D call uncertain. Germline V lookup: CDR1 MNHEY, CDR2 SVGAGI. This CDR3 comprises 13 residues. V was pared by 8 bases and J by 6 bases, with 14 bases between.

As DNA, the CDR3 is TGTGCCAGCAGCTTAGGGAGTTTAGCCGAGCAGTACTTC. This codes for CASSLGSLAEQYF. This sequence joins TRBV5-6 and TRBJ2-7, with D possibly matching TRBD2 (5 bases). V shed 2 bases and J shed 6 bases, with 12 bases lying between them. CDR3 length equals 13 residues. CDR1 is SGHDT and CDR2 is YYEEEE in the germline V gene.

As DNA, the CDR3 is TGTGCCAGCACCGGAGGAAGGGTCCCGGATACGCAGTATTTT. Translating it yields CASTGGRVPDTQYF. The V gene is TRBV2, the J gene TRBJ2-3; tentatively, D is TRBD2 (5 bases). V lost 7 bases to trimming and J lost 6 bases, with 17 bases between them. CDR3 length: 14 amino acids. Germline V gene lookup returns CDR1 SNHLY and CDR2 FYNNEI. Supplemented by reference TRBV2 and TRBJ2-3, the full variable domain reads EPEVTQTPSHQVTQMGQEVILRCVPISNHLYFYWYRQILGQKVEFLVSFYNNEISEKSEIFDDQFSVERPDGSNFTLKIRSTKLEDSAMYFCASTGGRVPDTQYFGPGTRLTVL.

This chain connects TRBV5-4 to TRBJ2-1; tentatively, D is TRBD1 (6 bases). CDR1 and CDR2 from the germline V gene are SGHNT and YYREEE (reference sequence). Trimming stripped 4 bases from V and 7 bases from J, with 18 bases between. This CDR3 is 15 amino acids long. The CDR3 region is CASSPGLRGANEQFF. In DNA, the CDR3 is TGTGCCAGCAGCCCGGGGCTCAGGGGAGCAAATGAGCAGTTCTTC.

The chain links TRBV6-6 to TRBJ2-3; 11 positions match TRBD2. The V and J ends lost 10 bases and 0 bases, in that order; junction bases with no gene match: 3. Looked up from germline, CDR1 is MNHNY and CDR2 is SVGAGI (reference sequence). This CDR3 spans 14 amino acids. CDR3 DNA sequence: TGTGCCACAAGACTAGCGGGAAGCACAGATACGCAGTATTTT. Translation gives CATRLAGSTDTQYF.

The rearrangement links TRBV25-1 to TRBJ1-1; D perhaps matches TRBD1 (6 bases). This CDR3 has 14 amino acids. V lost 3 bases and J lost 3, with 11 bases in between. Germline CDR1 is MGHDK and CDR2 is SYGVNS. DNA of the CDR3: TGTGCCAGCAGTGAGTGGGAGGGGGACACTGAAGCTTTCTTT. Amino acids: CASSEWEGDTEAFF.

The J gene is TRBJ1-1, the V gene TRBV5-1; 9 bases align to TRBD1. V lost 0 bases and J lost 7; bases outside the gene matches: 4. Germline CDR1 is SGHRS and CDR2 is YFSETQ. The CDR3 extends over 14 amino acids. The CDR3 region has the DNA TGCGCCAGCAGCTTGGACTGGACAGGGGTTGAAGCTTTCTTT. This encodes CASSLDWTGVEAFF.

The CDR3 nucleotides are TGCGCCAGCAGTGTTCTGGGACAGGGGCCCGGGGAGCTGTTTTTT. Translating gives CASSVLGQGPGELFF. The rearrangement uses TRBV5-1 and TRBJ2-2; the match to TRBD1 covers 10 bases. This CDR3 has 15 residues. The V gene end was trimmed by 5 bases and the J gene end by 6 bases; junction bases not matched to a gene: 7. Germline lookup yields CDR1 SGHRS and CDR2 YFSETQ.

This sequence joins TRBV15 and TRBJ2-1; 9 positions match TRBD1. With 1 base clipped from V and 6 bases from J, the junction kept 10 bases outside the gene matches. The V gene's germline CDR1 is LNHNV and CDR2 YYDKDF (reference sequence). The CDR3 sequence is 17 residues long. The CDR3 DNA reads TGTGCCACCAGCAGAGGGCTAGGACAGGGGCTCCTCAATGAGCAGTTCTTC. Amino acid sequence: CATSRGLGQGLLNEQFF.

Here the CDR3 DNA reads TGTGCCAGCAGCCCGCCCGGGACTAGCGGATACTACGAGCAGTACTTC. Its translation: CASSPPGTSGYYEQYF. This chain connects TRBV5-4 to TRBJ2-7; 11 bases fit TRBD2. Losses at the gene ends were 4 bases for V and 3 bases for J; bases not matched to a gene: 9. This CDR3 contains 16 residues. CDR1 is SGHNT and CDR2 is YYREEE in the germline V gene (reference sequence).

The chain recombines TRBV30 with TRBJ2-1; 10 bases are shared with TRBD2. The germline V gene encodes CDR1 GTSNPN and CDR2 SVGIG (reference sequence). The CDR3 length is 14 residues. V shed 4 bases, J shed 7 bases, and the junction held 7 bases outside the gene matches. CDR3 amino acids: CAWIPGLAWNEQFF. CDR3 bases: TGTGCCTGGATCCCGGGACTAGCGTGGAATGAGCAGTTCTTC.

The V call is TRBV15, the J call TRBJ2-3, with D possibly TRBD2 on 6 matching bases. The germline V gene encodes CDR1 LNHNV and CDR2 YYDKDF (reference sequence). V was pared by 8 bases and J by 6 bases, with 12 bases between. This CDR3 is built from 12 residues. As DNA, the CDR3 is TGTGCCACCGCGGGGCCTTGGGATACGCAGTATTTT. Amino acid sequence: CATAGPWDTQYF.

The gene calls are TRBV7-2 and TRBJ1-2; 7 nucleotides match TRBD1. Germline V gives CDR1 SGHTA, CDR2 FQGNSA. This CDR3 spans 15 amino acids. V shed 5 bases and J 4 bases; nucleotides not matched to a gene: 10. CDR3 bases: TGTGCCAGCAGCCCGCAGAAGGGGGCGCCCTATGGCTACACCTTC. This sequence encodes CASSPQKGAPYGYTF.